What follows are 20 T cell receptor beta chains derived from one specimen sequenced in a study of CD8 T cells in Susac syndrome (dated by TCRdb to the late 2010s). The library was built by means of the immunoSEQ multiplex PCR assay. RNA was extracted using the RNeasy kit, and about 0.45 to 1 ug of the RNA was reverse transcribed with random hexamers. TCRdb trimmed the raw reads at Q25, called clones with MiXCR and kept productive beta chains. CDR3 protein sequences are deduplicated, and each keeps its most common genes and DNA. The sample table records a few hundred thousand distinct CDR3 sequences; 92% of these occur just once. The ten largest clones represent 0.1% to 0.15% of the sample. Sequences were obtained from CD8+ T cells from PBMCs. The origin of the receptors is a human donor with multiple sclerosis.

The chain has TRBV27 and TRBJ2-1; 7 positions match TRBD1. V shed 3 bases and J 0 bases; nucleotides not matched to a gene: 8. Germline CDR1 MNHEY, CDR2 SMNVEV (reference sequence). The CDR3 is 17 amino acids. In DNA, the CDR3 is TGTGCCAGCAGTTTGTCGGGACAGATATACTCCTACAATGAGCAGTTCTTC. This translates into CASSLSGQIYSYNEQFF.

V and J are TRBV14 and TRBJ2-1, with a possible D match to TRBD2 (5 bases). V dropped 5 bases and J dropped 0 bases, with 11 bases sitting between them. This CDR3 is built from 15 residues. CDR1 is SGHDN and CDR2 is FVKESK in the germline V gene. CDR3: CASSGLSGSYNEQFF. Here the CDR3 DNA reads TGTGCCAGCAGCGGCCTAAGCGGCTCCTACAATGAGCAGTTCTTC.

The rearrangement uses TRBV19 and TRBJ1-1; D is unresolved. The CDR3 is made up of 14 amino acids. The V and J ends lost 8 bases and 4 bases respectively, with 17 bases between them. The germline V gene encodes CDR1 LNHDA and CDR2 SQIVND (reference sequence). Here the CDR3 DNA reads TGTGCCAGTCGGGTTCCCCTCGCAGGCACTGAAGCTTTCTTT. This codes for CASRVPLAGTEAFF.

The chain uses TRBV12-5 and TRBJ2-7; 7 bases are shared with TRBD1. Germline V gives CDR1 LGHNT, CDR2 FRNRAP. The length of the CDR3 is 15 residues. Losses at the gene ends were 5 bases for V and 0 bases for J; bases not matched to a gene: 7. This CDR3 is CASGAYRGSSYEQYF. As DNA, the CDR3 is TGTGCTAGTGGTGCGTACAGGGGAAGCTCCTACGAGCAGTACTTC.

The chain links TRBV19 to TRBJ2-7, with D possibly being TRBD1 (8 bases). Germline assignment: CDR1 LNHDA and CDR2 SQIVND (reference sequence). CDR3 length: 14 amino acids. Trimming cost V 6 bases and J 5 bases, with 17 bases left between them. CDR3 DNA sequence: TGTGCCAGTAGCCACAGGGGGGGTGACAACGAGCAGTACTTC. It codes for CASSHRGGDNEQYF.

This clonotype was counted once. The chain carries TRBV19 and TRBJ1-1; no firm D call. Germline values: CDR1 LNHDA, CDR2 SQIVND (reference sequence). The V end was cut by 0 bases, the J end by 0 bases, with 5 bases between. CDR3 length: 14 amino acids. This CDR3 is CASSIEAVNTEAFF. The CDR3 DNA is TGTGCCAGTAGTATAGAAGCAGTGAACACTGAAGCTTTCTTT.

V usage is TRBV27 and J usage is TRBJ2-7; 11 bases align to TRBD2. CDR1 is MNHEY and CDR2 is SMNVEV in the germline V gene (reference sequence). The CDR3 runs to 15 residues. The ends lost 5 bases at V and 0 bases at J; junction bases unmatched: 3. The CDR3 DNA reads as TGTGCCAGCAGTGTAACTAGCGGGAGCTCCTACGAGCAGTACTTC. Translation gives CASSVTSGSSYEQYF.

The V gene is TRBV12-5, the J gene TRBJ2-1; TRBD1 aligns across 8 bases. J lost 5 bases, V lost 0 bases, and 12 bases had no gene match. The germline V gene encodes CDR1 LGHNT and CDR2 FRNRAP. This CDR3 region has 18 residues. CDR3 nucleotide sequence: TGTGCTAGTGGTTTGGTATTGCTTAGCCAGGGGGCCGACAATGAGCAGTTCTTC. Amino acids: CASGLVLLSQGADNEQFF.

The CDR3: CATDGDRVPSSGNTIYF. CDR3 nucleotide sequence: TGTGCCACAGACGGGGACAGAGTTCCGAGCTCTGGAAACACCATATATTTT. The V and J genes are TRBV12-3 or TRBV12-4 and TRBJ1-3; the match to TRBD1 covers 7 bases. Losses at the gene ends were 10 bases for V and 0 bases for J; bases not matched to a gene: 15. This CDR3 spans 17 amino acids.

The CDR3 region is CASSELDVGRRETQYF. The CDR3 region has the DNA TGTGCCAGCAGTGAATTGGACGTGGGGCGGCGAGAGACCCAGTACTTC. The chain combines TRBV2 with TRBJ2-5; tentative D call: TRBD1 (5 bases). Germline V gene lookup returns CDR1 SNHLY and CDR2 FYNNEI. This CDR3 contains 16 residues. V shed 2 bases and J shed 4 bases, with 17 bases lying between them.

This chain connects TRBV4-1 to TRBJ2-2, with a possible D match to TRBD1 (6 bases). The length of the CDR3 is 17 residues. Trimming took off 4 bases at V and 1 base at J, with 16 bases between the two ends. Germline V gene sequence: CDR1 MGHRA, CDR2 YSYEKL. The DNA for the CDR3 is TGCGCCAGCAGCCCCGGACAGTACCCAATGAACACCGGGGAGCTGTTTTTT. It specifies CASSPGQYPMNTGELFF.

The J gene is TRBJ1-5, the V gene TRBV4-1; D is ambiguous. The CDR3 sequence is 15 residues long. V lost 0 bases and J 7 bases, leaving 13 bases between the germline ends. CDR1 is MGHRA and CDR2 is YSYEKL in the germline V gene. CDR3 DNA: TGCGCCAGCAGCCAAGATGGGATTCCGGGACAGCCCCAGCATTTT. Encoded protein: CASSQDGIPGQPQHF.

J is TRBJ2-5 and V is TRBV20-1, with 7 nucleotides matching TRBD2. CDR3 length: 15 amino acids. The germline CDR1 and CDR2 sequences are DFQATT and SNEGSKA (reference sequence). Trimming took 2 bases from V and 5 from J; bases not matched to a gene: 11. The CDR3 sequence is CSARPQTSVWETQYF. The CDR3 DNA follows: TGCAGTGCTAGACCCCAAACTAGCGTCTGGGAGACCCAGTACTTC.

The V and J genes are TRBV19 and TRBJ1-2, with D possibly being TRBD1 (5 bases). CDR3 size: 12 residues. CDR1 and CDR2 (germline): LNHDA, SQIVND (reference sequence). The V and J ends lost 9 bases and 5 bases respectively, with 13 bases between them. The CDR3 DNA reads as TGTGCCAGCCAGGGAAAGGCGTATGGCTACACCTTC. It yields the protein CASQGKAYGYTF.

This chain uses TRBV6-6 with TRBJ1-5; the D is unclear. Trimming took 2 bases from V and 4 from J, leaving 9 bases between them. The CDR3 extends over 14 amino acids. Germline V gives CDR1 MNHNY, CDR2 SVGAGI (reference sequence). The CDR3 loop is CASSYPITNQPQHF. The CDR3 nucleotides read TGTGCCAGCAGTTACCCCATAACAAATCAGCCCCAGCATTTT.

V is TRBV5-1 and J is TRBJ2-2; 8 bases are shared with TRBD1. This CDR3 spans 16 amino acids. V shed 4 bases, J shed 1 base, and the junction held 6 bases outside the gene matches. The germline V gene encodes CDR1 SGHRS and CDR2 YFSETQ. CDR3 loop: CASSPQTGVNTGELFF. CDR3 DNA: TGCGCCAGCAGCCCGCAGACAGGGGTGAACACCGGGGAGCTGTTTTTT.

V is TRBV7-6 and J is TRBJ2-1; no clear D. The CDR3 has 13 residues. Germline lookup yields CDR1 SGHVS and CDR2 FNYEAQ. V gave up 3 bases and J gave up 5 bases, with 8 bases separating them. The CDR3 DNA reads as TGTGCCAGCAGCTTGGCCGGACACAATGAGCAGTTCTTC. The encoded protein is CASSLAGHNEQFF.

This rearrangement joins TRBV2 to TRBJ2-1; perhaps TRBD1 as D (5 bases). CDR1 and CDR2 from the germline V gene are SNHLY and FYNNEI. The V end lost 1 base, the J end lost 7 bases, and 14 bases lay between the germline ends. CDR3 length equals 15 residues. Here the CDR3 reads CASSEGAGLGNEQFF. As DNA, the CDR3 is TGTGCCAGCAGTGAAGGGGCAGGGCTGGGAAATGAGCAGTTCTTC.

CDR3 loop: CASSLVVRGEETQYF. CDR3 DNA sequence: TGTGCCAGCAGCTTAGTAGTTAGGGGTGAGGAGACCCAGTACTTC. The chain joins TRBV13 to TRBJ2-5; D perhaps matches TRBD1 (5 bases). Trimming pared 1 base from V and 5 bases from J, leaving 14 bases between. The CDR3 totals 15 residues. Germline V gives CDR1 PRHDT, CDR2 FYEKMQ (reference sequence).

In DNA, the CDR3 is TGCGCCAGTAGACCGGGACCCAACTACGAGCAGTACTTC. Its translation is CASRPGPNYEQYF. The J gene is TRBJ2-7, the V gene TRBV5-1; D possibly uses TRBD1 or TRBD2 (5 bases each). Trimming cost V 8 bases and J 3 bases, with 15 bases left between them. The CDR3 consists of 13 residues. Germline loops: CDR1 SGHRS, CDR2 YFSETQ. Full variable domain (missing parts from reference TRBV5-1 and TRBJ2-7): KAGVTQTPRYLIKTRGQQVTLSCSPISGHRSVSWYQQTPGQGLQFLFEYFSETQRNKGNFPGRFSGRQFSNSRSEMNVSTLELGDSALYLCASRPGPNYEQYFGPGTRLTVT.